This T cell receptor (beta chain) emerged from a study of blood T cell repertoires in COVID-19. On the study more broadly: Specimens from acute and convalescent COVID-19 originated in the United States, Italy and Spain. Sample material is recorded as cDNA or gDNA derived from T cells, B-cell-depleted T cells, or PBMCs.

This CDR3 is 15 amino acids long. Trimming took 4 bases from V and 7 from J; bases not matched to a gene: 8. Germline V gene data show CDR1 as SEHNR and CDR2 as FQNEAQ (reference sequence). Original processing methods: For nucleated cells, counts were estimated from reference gene primer amplification. Sequencing used immunoSEQ multiplex PCR; TCRdb keeps in-frame clones, though not all of them. Clone size and V and J calls were adopted from that table, with D and trimming inferred from the DNA. This table holds roughly 250,000 clones, around nine tenths found once. This chain joins TRBV7-9 and TRBJ2-5; 11 nucleotides align to TRBD1. This sequence originates from a woman aged 40-49 years who had recovered from COVID-19. The sequencing sample was made of peripheral blood. CDR3 sequence: CASSSGQGARVTQYF. DNA for the CDR3: TGTGCCAGCAGCTCAGGACAGGGGGCGCGAGTGACCCAGTACTTC. Filled out from reference TRBV7-9 and TRBJ2-5, the complete variable domain reads DTGVSQNPRHKITKRGQNVTFRCDPISEHNRLYWYRQTLGQGPEFLTYFQNEAQLEKSRLLSDRFSAERPKGSFSTLEIQRTEQGDSAMYLCASSSGQGARVTQYFGPGTRLLVL.